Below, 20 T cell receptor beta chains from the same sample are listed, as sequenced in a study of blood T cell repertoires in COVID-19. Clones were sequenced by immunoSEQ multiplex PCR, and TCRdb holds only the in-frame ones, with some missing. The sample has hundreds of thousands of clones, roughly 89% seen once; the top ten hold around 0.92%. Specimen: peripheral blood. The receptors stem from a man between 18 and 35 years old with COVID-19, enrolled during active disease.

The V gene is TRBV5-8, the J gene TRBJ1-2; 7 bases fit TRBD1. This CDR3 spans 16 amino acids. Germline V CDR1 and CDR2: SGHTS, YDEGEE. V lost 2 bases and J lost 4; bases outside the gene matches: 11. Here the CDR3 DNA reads TGTGCCAGCAGCTTCAACCGACAGGGTGGTATCTATGGCTACACCTTC. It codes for CASSFNRQGGIYGYTF.

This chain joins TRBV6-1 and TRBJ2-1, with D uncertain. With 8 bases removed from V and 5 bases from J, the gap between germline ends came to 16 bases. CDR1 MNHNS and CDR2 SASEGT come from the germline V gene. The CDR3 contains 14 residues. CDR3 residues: CASLADPFNNEQFF. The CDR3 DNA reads TGTGCCAGCCTTGCAGATCCCTTCAACAATGAGCAGTTCTTC.

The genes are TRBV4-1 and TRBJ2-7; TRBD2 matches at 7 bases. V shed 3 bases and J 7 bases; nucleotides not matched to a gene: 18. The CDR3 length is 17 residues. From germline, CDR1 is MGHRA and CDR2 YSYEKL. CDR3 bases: TGCGCCAGCAGCCAGGGGTTCGGGACTACTGATCGTTGGGAGCAGTACTTC. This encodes CASSQGFGTTDRWEQYF.

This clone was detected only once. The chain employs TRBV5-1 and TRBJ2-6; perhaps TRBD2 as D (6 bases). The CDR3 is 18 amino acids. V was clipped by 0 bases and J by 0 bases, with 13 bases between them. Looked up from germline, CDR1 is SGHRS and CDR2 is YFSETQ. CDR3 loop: CASSLGVTGDSGANVLTF. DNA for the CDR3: TGCGCCAGCAGCTTGGGGGTAACGGGGGACTCTGGGGCCAACGTCCTGACTTTC.

This CDR3 reads CASSPISGNSIQYF. CDR3 in DNA: TGTGCCAGCAGCCCCATTAGCGGGAACAGCATTCAGTACTTC. This chain uses TRBV7-2 with TRBJ2-4; TRBD2 agrees at 8 bases. The CDR3 consists of 14 residues. Germline V CDR1 and CDR2: SGHTA, FQGNSA. Trimming took 5 bases from V and 9 from J; bases not matched to a gene: 9.

CDR3 residues: CASREGGSIEQYF. DNA for the CDR3: TGTGCCAGCAGGGAGGGCGGGAGTATCGAGCAGTACTTC. The gene calls are TRBV6-5 and TRBJ2-7, with TRBD2 matching 7 bases. The V and J ends lost 6 bases and 6 bases, in that order; junction bases with no gene match: 8. There are 13 residues in the CDR3. CDR1 is MNHEY and CDR2 is SVGAGI in the germline V gene.

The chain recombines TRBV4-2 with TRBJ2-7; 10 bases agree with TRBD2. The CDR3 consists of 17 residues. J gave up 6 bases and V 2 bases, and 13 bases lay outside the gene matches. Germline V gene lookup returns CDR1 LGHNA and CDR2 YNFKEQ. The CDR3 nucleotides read TGTGCCAGCAGCCAAAAAAGCGGGGGGGCCTTTGAGGCCGAGCAGTACTTC. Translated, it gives CASSQKSGGAFEAEQYF.

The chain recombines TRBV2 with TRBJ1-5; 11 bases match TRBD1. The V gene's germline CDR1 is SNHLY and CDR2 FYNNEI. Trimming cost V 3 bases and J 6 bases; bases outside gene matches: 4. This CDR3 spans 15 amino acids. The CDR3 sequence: CASSEVDRGRQPQHF. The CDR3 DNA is TGTGCCAGCAGTGAGGTGGACAGGGGGCGTCAGCCCCAGCATTTT.

The DNA of the CDR3 is TGTGCCAGCAGCCGGACTAGCGGGAGACTACATGAGCAGTTCTTC. It codes for CASSRTSGRLHEQFF. The gene calls are TRBV14 and TRBJ2-1, with 13 bases fitting TRBD2. Germline V lookup: CDR1 SGHDN, CDR2 FVKESK. The V and J ends lost 4 bases and 8 bases, in that order; junction bases with no gene match: 5. The CDR3 extends over 15 amino acids.

Written as DNA, the CDR3 is TGCGCCAGCAGTACAGACAGGGGGGCTGAAGCTTTCTTT. Its translation: CASSTDRGAEAFF. The chain uses TRBV10-2 and TRBJ1-1, with TRBD1 matching 9 bases. In germline, CDR1 is WSHSY, CDR2 SAAADI. This CDR3 is built from 13 residues. The V segment lost 5 bases and the J segment 6 bases; nucleotides outside the gene matches: 4.

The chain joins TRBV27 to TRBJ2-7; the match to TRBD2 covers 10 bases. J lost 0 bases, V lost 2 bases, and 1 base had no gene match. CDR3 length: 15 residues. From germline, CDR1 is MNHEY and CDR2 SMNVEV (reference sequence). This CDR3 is CASSLQRGGSYEQYF. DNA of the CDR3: TGTGCCAGCAGTTTACAGCGGGGGGGCTCCTACGAGCAGTACTTC.

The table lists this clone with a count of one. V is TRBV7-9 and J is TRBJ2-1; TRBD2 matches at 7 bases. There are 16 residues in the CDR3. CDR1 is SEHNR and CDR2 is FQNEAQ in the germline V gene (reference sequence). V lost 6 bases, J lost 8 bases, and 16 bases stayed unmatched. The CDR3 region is CASSHAIGGSTDEQFF. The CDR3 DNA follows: TGTGCCAGCAGTCACGCTATCGGCGGGAGTACGGATGAGCAGTTCTTC.

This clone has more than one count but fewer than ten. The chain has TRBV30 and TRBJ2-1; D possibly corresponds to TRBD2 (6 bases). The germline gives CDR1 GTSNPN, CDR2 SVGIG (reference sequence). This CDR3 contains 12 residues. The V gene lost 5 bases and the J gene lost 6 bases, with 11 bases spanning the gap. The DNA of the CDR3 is TGTGCCTGGGGGCCGGGACTCAATGAGCAGTTCTTC. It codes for CAWGPGLNEQFF.

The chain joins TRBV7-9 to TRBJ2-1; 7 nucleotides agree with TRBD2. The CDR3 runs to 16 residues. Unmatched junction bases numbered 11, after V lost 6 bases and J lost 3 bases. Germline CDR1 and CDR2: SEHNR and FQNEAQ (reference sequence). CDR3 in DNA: TGTGCCAGCAGTCAGGTGGGGCTAGCGGACTACAATGAGCAGTTCTTC. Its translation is CASSQVGLADYNEQFF.

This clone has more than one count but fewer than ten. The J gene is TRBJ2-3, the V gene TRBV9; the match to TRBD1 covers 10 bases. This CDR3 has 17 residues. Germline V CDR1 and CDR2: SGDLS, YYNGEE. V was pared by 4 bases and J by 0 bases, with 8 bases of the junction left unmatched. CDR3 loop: CASSRDRGFYSTDTQYF. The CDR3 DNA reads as TGTGCCAGCAGCCGGGACAGGGGCTTTTATAGCACAGATACGCAGTATTTT.

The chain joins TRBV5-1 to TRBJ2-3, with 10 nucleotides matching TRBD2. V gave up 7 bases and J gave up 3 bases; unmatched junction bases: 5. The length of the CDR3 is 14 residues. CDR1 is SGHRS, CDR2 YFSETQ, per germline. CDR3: CASGPTSGTDTQYF. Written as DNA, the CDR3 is TGCGCCAGCGGCCCGACTAGCGGGACAGATACGCAGTATTTT.

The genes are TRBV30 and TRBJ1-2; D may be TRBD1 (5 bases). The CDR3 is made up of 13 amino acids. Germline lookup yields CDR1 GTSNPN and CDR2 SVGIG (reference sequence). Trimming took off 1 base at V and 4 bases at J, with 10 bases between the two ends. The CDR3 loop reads CAWSGQFGYGYTF. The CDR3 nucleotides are TGTGCCTGGAGTGGACAGTTCGGCTATGGCTACACCTTC.

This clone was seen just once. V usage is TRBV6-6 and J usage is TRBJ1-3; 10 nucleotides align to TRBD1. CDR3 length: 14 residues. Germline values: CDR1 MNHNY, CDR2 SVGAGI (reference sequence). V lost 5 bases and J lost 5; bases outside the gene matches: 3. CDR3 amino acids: CASSVTGGRNTIYF. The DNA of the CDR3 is TGTGCCAGCAGTGTGACAGGGGGCAGAAACACCATATATTTT.

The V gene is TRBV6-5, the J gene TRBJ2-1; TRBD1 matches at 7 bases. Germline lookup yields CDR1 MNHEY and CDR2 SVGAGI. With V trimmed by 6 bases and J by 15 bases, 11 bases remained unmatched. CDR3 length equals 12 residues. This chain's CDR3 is CASRAIGGIPFF. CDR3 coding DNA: TGTGCCAGCAGGGCCATAGGGGGCATCCCGTTCTTC.

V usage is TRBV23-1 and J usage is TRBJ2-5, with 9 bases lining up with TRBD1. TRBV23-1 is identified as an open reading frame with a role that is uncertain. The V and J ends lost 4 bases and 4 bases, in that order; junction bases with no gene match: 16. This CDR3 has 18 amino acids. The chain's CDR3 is CASSRTTAGTGLSETQYF. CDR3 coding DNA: TGCGCCAGCAGTCGCACAACCGCCGGGACAGGGCTTTCAGAGACCCAGTACTTC.